The 12 T cell receptor beta chains listed next were all sequenced from one sample in a study of T cells after yellow fever vaccination. TCRdb independently ran MiXCR on the 5' RACE reads; one entry per CDR3 protein. The table includes approximately 160,000 distinct CDR3 sequences, approximately 6% detected once. This specimen consisted of CD4+ T cells sorted from PBMCs, obtained on the day of the first yellow fever vaccination. These receptors were taken from a man younger than 35 who received the YFV17D yellow fever vaccine.

This clonotype showed up just a few times. The chain uses TRBV20-1 and TRBJ1-5; 7 bases are shared with TRBD1. In germline, CDR1 is DFQATT, CDR2 SNEGSKA (reference sequence). Unmatched junction bases numbered 3, after V lost 0 bases and J lost 4 bases. The CDR3 spans 14 residues. CDR3 DNA: TGCAGTGCTAGAGACGGGACAGTTAATCAGCCCCAGCATTTT. Amino acids: CSARDGTVNQPQHF.

This clonotype was counted ten times or more. This chain links TRBV20-1 with TRBJ1-3; 9 nucleotides match TRBD1. The germline V gene encodes CDR1 DFQATT and CDR2 SNEGSKA (reference sequence). The CDR3 is made up of 16 amino acids. V lost 1 base to trimming and J lost 0 bases; unmatched junction nucleotides: 4. The CDR3 protein is CSARGDRASSGNTIYF. The CDR3 DNA reads as TGCAGTGCTAGAGGGGACAGGGCATCCTCTGGAAACACCATATATTTT.

This clonotype was found many times. This chain uses TRBV12-3 or TRBV12-4 with TRBJ2-5; tentatively, D is TRBD2 (6 bases). The CDR3 sequence is 14 residues long. The V gene lost 2 bases and the J gene lost 4 bases, with 11 bases spanning the gap. The CDR3 here is CASSLMTSAETQYF. The CDR3 DNA reads as TGTGCCAGCAGTTTAATGACTAGTGCAGAGACCCAGTACTTC.

Many counts were recorded for this clonotype. This chain joins TRBV9 and TRBJ2-1; D may be TRBD2 (5 bases). Germline loops: CDR1 SGDLS, CDR2 YYNGEE. Trimming pared 0 bases from V and 8 bases from J, leaving 6 bases between. The CDR3 runs 12 residues. The CDR3 nucleotides read TGTGCCAGCAGCGTAGCGGAGGATGAGCAGTTCTTC. This sequence encodes CASSVAEDEQFF. Filled out from reference TRBV9 and TRBJ2-1, the complete variable domain reads DSGVTQTPKHLITATGQRVTLRCSPRSGDLSVYWYQQSLDQGLQFLIQYYNGEERAKGNILERFSAQQFPDLHSELNLSSLELGDSALYFCASSVAEDEQFFGPGTRLTVL.

This clonotype has just a few counts. The chain employs TRBV20-1 and TRBJ2-5; either TRBD1 or TRBD2 may fit D (6 bases each). V lost 6 bases and J lost 9, with 20 bases in between. Germline CDR1 is DFQATT and CDR2 is SNEGSKA (reference sequence). This CDR3 comprises 13 residues. The CDR3 DNA follows: TGCAGTGCAACAAGGGGGGCCCCGGGTGCCCAGTACTTC. Translated: CSATRGAPGAQYF.

This clonotype was seen many times. The chain uses TRBV10-1 and TRBJ2-3, with TRBD2 matching over 13 bases. This CDR3 spans 19 amino acids. Germline V lookup: CDR1 WNHNN, CDR2 SYGVQD (reference sequence). V was pared by 0 bases and J by 3 bases, with 9 bases of the junction left unmatched. CDR3 nucleotide sequence: TGCGCCAGCAGTGAGTCATCCGTACTAGCGGGGGGGACGACAGATACGCAGTATTTT. This codes for CASSESSVLAGGTTDTQYF.

This clonotype came up a few times. V usage is TRBV30 and J usage is TRBJ1-6; no reliable D call. CDR3 length: 13 amino acids. Germline CDR1 is GTSNPN and CDR2 is SVGIG (reference sequence). V lost 4 bases and J lost 7, with 11 bases in between. This CDR3 reads CAWTERSNSPLHF. The CDR3 DNA is TGTGCCTGGACGGAAAGGTCCAATTCACCCCTCCACTTT.

This clonotype is labeled medium-sized. The chain carries TRBV20-1 and TRBJ2-3, with D unclear. CDR3 length: 12 residues. Trimming removed 4 bases from V and 3 bases from J, with 8 bases in between. The V gene's germline CDR1 is DFQATT and CDR2 SNEGSKA (reference sequence). The DNA of the CDR3 is TGCAGTGCTACGGACGTTACAGATACGCAGTATTTT. Translating it yields CSATDVTDTQYF.

This chain uses TRBV7-9 with TRBJ2-3; the D is unclear. Germline V gene sequence: CDR1 SEHNR, CDR2 FQNEAQ (reference sequence). The CDR3 consists of 15 residues. Trimming removed 1 base at V and 4 bases at J, with 12 bases between. Written as DNA, the CDR3 is TGTGCCAGCAGCTTAGGGCAAAATAAGGCAGATACGCAGTATTTT. Translating gives CASSLGQNKADTQYF.

This clonotype was picked up a small number of times. This chain connects TRBV10-3 to TRBJ1-5, with 7 bases matching TRBD1. Trimming cost V 2 bases and J 2 bases; bases outside gene matches: 0. Germline values: CDR1 ENHRY, CDR2 SYGVKD. The CDR3 contains 14 residues. The CDR3 DNA sequence: TGTGCCATCAGTGAGGACAGGGGCAATCAGCCCCAGCATTTT. It yields the protein CAISEDRGNQPQHF.

This clonotype was observed at least ten times. The gene calls are TRBV30 and TRBJ2-1; D ambiguous. V shed 4 bases and J shed 7 bases, with 14 bases lying between them. CDR3 length: 13 amino acids. CDR1 is GTSNPN and CDR2 is SVGIG in the germline V gene (reference sequence). CDR3 protein: CAWTRNIQNEQFF. As DNA, the CDR3 is TGTGCCTGGACACGGAATATTCAAAATGAGCAGTTCTTC.

This clonotype has only a few counts. The chain has TRBV12-3 or TRBV12-4 and TRBJ1-2; unclear D gene. Trimming left V 0 bases short and J 3 bases short, with 8 bases between. The CDR3 is 14 amino acids. CDR3 sequence: CASSLAGVDYGYTF. CDR3 in DNA: TGTGCCAGCAGTTTAGCCGGGGTGGACTATGGCTACACCTTC.